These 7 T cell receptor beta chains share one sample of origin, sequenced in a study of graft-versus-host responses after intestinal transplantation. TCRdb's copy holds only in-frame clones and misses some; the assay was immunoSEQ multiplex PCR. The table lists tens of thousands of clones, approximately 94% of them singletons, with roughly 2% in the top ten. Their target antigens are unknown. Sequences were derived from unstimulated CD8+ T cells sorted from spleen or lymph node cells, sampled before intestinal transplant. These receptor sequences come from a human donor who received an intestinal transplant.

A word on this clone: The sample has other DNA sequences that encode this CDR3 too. CDR3 nucleotides: TGCGCCAGCAGCCCGGGACTAGCTGGGACCGGGGAGCTGTTTTTT. Translated: CASSPGLAGTGELFF. The rearrangement joins TRBV4-3 to TRBJ2-2; 9 nucleotides match TRBD2. J lost 5 bases, V lost 4 bases, and 5 bases had no gene match. The germline V gene has CDR1 LGHNA and CDR2 YSLEER. The CDR3 spans 15 residues.

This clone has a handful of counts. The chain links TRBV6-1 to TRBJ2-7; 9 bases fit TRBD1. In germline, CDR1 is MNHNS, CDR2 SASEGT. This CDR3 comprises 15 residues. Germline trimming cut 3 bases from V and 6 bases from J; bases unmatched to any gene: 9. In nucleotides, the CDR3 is TGTGCCAGCAGTGATCGGACAGGGGAGTCTTCCGAGCAGTACTTC. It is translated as CASSDRTGESSEQYF.

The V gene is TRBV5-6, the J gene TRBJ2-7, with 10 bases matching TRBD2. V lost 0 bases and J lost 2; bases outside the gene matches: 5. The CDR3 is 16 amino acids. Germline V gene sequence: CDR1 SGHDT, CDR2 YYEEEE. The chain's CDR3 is CASSLAKLAGTYEQYF. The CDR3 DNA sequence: TGTGCCAGCAGCTTGGCCAAACTAGCGGGGACCTACGAGCAGTACTTC.

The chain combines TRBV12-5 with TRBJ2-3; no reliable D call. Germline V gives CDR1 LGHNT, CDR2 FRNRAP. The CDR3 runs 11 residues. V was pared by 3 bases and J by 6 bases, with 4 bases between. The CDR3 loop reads CASGFGDTQYF. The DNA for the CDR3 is TGTGCTAGTGGTTTCGGGGATACGCAGTATTTT.

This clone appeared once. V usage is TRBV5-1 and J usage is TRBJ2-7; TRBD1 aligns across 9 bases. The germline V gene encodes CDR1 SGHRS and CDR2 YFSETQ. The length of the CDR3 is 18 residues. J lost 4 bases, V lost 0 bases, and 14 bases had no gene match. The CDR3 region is CASSLEGDRVRSSYEQYF. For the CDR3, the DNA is TGCGCCAGCAGCTTGGAGGGGGACAGGGTACGGTCTTCGTACGAGCAGTACTTC.

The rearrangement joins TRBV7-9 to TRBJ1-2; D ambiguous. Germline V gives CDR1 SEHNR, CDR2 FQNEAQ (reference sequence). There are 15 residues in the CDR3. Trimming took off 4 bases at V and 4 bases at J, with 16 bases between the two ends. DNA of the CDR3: TGTGCCAGCAGCTCTTCCGACCGACACAGCTATGGCTACACCTTC. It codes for CASSSSDRHSYGYTF. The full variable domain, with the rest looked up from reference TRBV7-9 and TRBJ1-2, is DTGVSQNPRHKITKRGQNVTFRCDPISEHNRLYWYRQTLGQGPEFLTYFQNEAQLEKSRLLSDRFSAERPKGSFSTLEIQRTEQGDSAMYLCASSSSDRHSYGYTFGSGTRLTVV.

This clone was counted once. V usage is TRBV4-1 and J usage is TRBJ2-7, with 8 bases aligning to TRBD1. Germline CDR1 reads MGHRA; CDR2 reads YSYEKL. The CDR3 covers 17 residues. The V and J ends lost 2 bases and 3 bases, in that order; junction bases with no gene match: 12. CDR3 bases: TGCGCCAGCAGCCAAAGAGGACAGGGCGGAGTCGGCTACGAGCAGTACTTC. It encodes CASSQRGQGGVGYEQYF.